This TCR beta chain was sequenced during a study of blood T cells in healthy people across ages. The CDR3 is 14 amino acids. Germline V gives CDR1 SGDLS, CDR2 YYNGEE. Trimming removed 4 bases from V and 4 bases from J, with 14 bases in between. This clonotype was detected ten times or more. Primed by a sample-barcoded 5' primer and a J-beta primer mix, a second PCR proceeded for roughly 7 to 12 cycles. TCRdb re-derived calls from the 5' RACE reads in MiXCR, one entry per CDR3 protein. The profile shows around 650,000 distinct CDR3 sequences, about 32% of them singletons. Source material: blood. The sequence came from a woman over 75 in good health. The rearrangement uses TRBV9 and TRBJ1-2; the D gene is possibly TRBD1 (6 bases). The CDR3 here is CASSTLQGFYGYTF. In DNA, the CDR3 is TGTGCCAGCAGCACTCTACAGGGTTTCTATGGCTACACCTTC.